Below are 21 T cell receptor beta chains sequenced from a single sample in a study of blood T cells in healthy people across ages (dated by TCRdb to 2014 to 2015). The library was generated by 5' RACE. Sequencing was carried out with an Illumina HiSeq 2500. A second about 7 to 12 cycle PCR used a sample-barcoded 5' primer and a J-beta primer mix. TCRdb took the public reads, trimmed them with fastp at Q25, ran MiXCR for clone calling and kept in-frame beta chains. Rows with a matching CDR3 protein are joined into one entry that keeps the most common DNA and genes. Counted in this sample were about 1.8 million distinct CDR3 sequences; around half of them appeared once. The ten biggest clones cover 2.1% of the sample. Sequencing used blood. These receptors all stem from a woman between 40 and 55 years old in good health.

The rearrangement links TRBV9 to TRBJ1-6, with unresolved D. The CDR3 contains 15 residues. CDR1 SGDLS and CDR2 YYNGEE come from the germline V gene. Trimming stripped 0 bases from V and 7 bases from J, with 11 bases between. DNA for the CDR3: TGTGCCAGCAGCGTAGCGGCAGGCGGAAATTCACCCCTCCACTTT. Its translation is CASSVAAGGNSPLHF.

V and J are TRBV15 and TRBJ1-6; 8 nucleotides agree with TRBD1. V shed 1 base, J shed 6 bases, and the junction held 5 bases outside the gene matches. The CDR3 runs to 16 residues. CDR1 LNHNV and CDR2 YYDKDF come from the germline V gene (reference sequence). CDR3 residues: CATSRATGVFNSPLHF. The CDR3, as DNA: TGTGCCACCAGCAGAGCGACAGGGGTTTTTAATTCACCCCTCCACTTT.

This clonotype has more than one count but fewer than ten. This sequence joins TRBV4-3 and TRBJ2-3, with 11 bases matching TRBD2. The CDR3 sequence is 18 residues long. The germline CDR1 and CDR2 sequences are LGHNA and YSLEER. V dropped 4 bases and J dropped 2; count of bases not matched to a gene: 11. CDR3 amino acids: CASSRLAGGFLNTDTQYF. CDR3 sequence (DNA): TGCGCCAGCAGCCGGCTAGCGGGGGGCTTCCTAAACACAGATACGCAGTATTTT.

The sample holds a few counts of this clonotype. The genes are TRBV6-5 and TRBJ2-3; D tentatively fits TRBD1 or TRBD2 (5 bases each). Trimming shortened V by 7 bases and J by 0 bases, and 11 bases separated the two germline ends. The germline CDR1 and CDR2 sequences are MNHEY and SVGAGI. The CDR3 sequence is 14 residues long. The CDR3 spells CASMGTVSTDTQYF. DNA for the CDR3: TGTGCCAGCATGGGGACGGTTAGCACAGATACGCAGTATTTT.

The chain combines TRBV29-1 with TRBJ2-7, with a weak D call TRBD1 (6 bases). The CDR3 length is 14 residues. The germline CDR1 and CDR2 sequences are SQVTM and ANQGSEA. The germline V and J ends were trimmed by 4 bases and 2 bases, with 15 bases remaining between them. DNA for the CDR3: TGCAGCGTTGTCACCCAGGGGATCACCTACGAGCAGTACTTC. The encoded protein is CSVVTQGITYEQYF.

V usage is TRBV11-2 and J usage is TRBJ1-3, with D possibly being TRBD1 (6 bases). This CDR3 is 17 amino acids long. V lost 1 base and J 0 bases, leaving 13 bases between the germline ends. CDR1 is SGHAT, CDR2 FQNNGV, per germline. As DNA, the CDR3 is TGTGCCAGCAGCTTAGTGCCAGGGGCAAACTCTGGAAACACCATATATTTT. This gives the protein CASSLVPGANSGNTIYF. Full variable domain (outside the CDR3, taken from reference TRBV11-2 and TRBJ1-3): EAGVAQSPRYKIIEKRQSVAFWCNPISGHATLYWYQQILGQGPKLLIQFQNNGVVDDSQLPKDRFSAERLKGVDSTLKIQPAKLEDSAVYLCASSLVPGANSGNTIYFGEGSWLTVV.

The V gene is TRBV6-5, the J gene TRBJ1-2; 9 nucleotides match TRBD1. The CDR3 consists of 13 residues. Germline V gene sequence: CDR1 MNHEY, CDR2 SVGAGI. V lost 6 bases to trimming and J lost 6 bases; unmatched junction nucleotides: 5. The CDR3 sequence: CASRNGQGHGYTF. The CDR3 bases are TGTGCCAGCAGAAACGGACAGGGGCATGGCTACACCTTC.

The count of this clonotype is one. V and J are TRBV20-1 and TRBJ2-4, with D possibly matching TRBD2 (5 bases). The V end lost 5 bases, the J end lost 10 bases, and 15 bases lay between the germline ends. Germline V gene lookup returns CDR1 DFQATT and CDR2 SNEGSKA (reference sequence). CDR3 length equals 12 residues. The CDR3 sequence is CSADPGLPIQYF. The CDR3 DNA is TGCAGTGCTGATCCTGGACTCCCGATTCAGTACTTC.

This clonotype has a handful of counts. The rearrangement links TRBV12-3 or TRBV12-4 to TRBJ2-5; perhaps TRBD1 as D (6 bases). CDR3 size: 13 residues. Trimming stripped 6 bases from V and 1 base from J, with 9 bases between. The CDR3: CASRGQRQETQYF. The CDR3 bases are TGTGCCAGCAGGGGACAACGCCAAGAGACCCAGTACTTC.

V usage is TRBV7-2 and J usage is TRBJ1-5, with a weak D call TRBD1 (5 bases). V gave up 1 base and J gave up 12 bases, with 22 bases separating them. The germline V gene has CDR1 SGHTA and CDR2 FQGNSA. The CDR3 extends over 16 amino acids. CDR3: CASSLGPRDAATHQHF. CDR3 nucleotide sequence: TGTGCCAGCAGCTTAGGCCCTAGGGACGCCGCCACGCACCAGCATTTT.

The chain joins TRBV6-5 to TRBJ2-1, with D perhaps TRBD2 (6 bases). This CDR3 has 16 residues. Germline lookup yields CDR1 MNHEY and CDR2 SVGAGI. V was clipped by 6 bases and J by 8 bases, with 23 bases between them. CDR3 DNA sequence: TGTGCCAGCAGCCCCCTCTTTCGGGGGAGAGGGGATGAGCAGTTCTTC. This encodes CASSPLFRGRGDEQFF.

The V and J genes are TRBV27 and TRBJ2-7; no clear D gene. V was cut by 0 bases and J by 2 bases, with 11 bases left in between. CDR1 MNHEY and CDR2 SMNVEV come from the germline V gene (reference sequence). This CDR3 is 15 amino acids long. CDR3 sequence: CASSLSAGQTYEQYF. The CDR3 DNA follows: TGTGCCAGCAGTTTATCTGCCGGTCAAACCTACGAGCAGTACTTC.

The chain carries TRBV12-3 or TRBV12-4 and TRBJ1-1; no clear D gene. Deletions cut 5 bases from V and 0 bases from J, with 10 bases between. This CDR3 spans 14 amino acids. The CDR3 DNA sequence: TGTGCCAGCAGTGCGGCAGCGTTGAACACTGAAGCTTTCTTT. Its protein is CASSAAALNTEAFF.

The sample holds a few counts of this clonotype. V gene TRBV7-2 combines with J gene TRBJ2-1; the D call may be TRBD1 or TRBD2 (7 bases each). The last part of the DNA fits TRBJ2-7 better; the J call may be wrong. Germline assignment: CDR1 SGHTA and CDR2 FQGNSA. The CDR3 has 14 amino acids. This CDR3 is CASSLGAGGDEQYF. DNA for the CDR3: TGTGCCAGCAGCTTAGGGGCAGGGGGGGACGAGCAGTACTTC.

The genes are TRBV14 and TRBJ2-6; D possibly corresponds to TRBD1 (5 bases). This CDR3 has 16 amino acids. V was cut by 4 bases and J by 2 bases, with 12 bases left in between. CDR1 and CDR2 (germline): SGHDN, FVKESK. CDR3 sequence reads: CASSPNRRPGANVLTF. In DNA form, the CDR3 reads TGTGCCAGCAGCCCCAACAGGAGACCTGGGGCCAACGTCCTGACTTTC.

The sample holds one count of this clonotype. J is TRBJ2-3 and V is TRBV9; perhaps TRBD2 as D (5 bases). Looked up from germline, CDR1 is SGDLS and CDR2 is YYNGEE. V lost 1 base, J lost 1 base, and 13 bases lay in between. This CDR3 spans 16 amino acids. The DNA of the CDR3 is TGTGCCAGCAGCGTATCCACTAGTGGGGGCACAGATACGCAGTATTTT. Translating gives CASSVSTSGGTDTQYF. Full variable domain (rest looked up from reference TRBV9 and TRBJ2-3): DSGVTQTPKHLITATGQRVTLRCSPRSGDLSVYWYQQSLDQGLQFLIQYYNGEERAKGNILERFSAQQFPDLHSELNLSSLELGDSALYFCASSVSTSGGTDTQYFGPGTRLTVL.

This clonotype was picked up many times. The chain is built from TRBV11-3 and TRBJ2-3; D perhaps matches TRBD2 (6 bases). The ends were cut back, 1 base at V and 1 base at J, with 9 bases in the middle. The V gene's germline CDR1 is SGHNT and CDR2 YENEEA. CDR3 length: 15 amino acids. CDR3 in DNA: TGTGCCAGCAGCTTAGGGGAGGCGGGCACAGATACGCAGTATTTT. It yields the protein CASSLGEAGTDTQYF.

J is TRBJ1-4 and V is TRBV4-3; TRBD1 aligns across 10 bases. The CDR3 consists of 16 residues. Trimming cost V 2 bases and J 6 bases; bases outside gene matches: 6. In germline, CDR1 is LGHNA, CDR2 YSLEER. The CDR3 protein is CASSQIAGTGDEKLFF. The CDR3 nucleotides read TGCGCCAGCAGCCAAATCGCCGGGACAGGGGATGAAAAACTGTTTTTT.

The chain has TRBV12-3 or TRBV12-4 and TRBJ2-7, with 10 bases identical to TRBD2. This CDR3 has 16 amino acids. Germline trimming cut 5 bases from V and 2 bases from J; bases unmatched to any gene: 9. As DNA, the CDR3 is TGTGCCAGCAGTGAATTGGGACTAGCGACACCCTACGAGCAGTACTTC. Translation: CASSELGLATPYEQYF.

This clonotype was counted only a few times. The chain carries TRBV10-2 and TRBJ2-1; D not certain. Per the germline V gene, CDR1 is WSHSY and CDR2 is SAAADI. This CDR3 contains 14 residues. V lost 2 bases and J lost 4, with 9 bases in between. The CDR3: CASSEQTDYNEQFF. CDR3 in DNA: TGCGCCAGCAGTGAGCAGACGGATTACAATGAGCAGTTCTTC.

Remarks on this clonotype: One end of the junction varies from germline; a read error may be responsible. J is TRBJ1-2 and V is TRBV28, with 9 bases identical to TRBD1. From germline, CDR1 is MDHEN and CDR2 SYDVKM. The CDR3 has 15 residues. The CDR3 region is CVSSPPWDRADGYTF. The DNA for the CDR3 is TGTGTCAGCAGCCCCCCATGGGACAGGGCCGATGGCTACACCTTC.